A selection of T cell receptor beta chains follows, all from one sample in a study of vaccination and CD4 T cells after COVID-19. One entry per CDR3 protein results from TCRdb running MiXCR on the PCR reads. The data show 14,000 to 15,000 distinct CDR3 sequences, 52% seen once. Antigen specificity for these receptors is unknown. The sequencing input was CD4+ T cells from blood, cultured in vitro. Receptors originate from a human donor who had recovered from COVID-19. CDR3s include the opening cysteine and the closing phenylalanine or tryptophan. A D gene is named only where the DNA matches it firmly. Only part of the rows carry a size: once, few, many, or a class if the clone is expanded.

clone size | D gene | CDR3 length | J gene | V gene | CDR3 DNA | CDR3 protein
few | TRBD2 | 17 | TRBJ2-3 | TRBV20-1 | TGCAGTGCCTCCGGGACTAGCGGAGTTTCTAGCACAGATACGCAGTATTTT | CSASGTSGVSSTDTQYF
- | - | 14 | TRBJ2-5 | TRBV6-5 | TGTGCCAGCAGTTACTCACTACCCCAAGAGACCCAGTACTTC | CASSYSLPQETQYF
- | TRBD2 | 15 | TRBJ2-1 | TRBV11-3 | TGTGCCAGCAGAGTAGCGGGAGGGGAGTGGGAGGAGCAGTTCTTC | CASRVAGGEWEEQFF
- | - | 16 | TRBJ1-1 | TRBV4-2 | TGTGCCAGCAGAACGGGTGGTGGAGGTATGAACACTGAAGCTTTCTTT | CASRTGGGGMNTEAFF
few | - | 16 | TRBJ2-7 | TRBV27 | TGTGCCAGCGCGCTGGGGGTGGGGCGCTCCTCCTACGAGCAGTACTTC | CASALGVGRSSYEQYF
- | TRBD2 | 17 | TRBJ2-3 | TRBV23-1 | TGCGCCAGCAGTCGTCCGGGGGGGTATACAAACACAGATACGCAGTATTTT | CASSRPGGYTNTDTQYF
- | TRBD2 | 15 | TRBJ2-7 | TRBV11-2 | TGTGCCAGCAGCTTAGGACTAGCGGACCTCTACGAGCAGTACTTC | CASSLGLADLYEQYF
- | - | 16 | TRBJ2-4 | TRBV6-1 | TGTGCCAGCAGTCCCAGGGGTCGACTAGCCAAAAACATTCAGTACTTC | CASSPRGRLAKNIQYF
- | - | 15 | TRBJ1-1 | TRBV12-3/TRBV12-4 | TGTGCCAGCAGCTGGGGGGACCTTCTGAACACTGAAGCTTTCTTT | CASSWGDLLNTEAFF
few | - | 14 | TRBJ2-5 | TRBV28 | TGTGCCAGCAGCCCGGTGGGGGGACAAGAGACCCAGTACTTC | CASSPVGGQETQYF
- | - | 13 | TRBJ2-5 | TRBV20-1 | TGCAGTGCTAGAGCCGCTGGACCAGAGACCCAGTACTTC | CSARAAGPETQYF
few | - | 14 | TRBJ1-6 | TRBV11-2 | TGTGCCAGCAGCTTAGAACACATCGATTCACCCCTCCACTTT | CASSLEHIDSPLHF
few | TRBD1 | 15 | TRBJ1-2 | TRBV7-9 | TGTGCCAGCAGCTTCCCCGGACAGGGAGTAGGTGGCTACACCTTC | CASSFPGQGVGGYTF
- | - | 14 | TRBJ1-2 | TRBV4-2 | TGTGCCAGCGGAGAACAGGGAGAGAACTATGGCTACACCTTC | CASGEQGENYGYTF
once | - | 14 | TRBJ2-3 | TRBV6-1 | TGTGCCAGCGTCCCGGGACTGGAGACAGATACGCAGTATTTT | CASVPGLETDTQYF
- | - | 14 | TRBJ1-6 | TRBV11-3 | TGTGCCAGCAGCTTCGGGGAGGTAGATTCACCCCTCCACTTT | CASSFGEVDSPLHF
few | TRBD1 | 16 | TRBJ2-3 | TRBV20-1 | TGCAGTGCTACACACTTCCCGGGACAGCACACAGATACGCAGTATTTT | CSATHFPGQHTDTQYF
- | - | 14 | TRBJ1-1 | TRBV7-9 | TGTGCCAGCAGCTTCGGGGCAGCGAACACTGAAGCTTTCTTT | CASSFGAANTEAFF
- | - | 16 | TRBJ2-7 | TRBV11-2 | TGTGCCAGCAGCCTATTCCCCCGGGGTTCCTCCTACGAGCAGTACTTC | CASSLFPRGSSYEQYF
- | TRBD1 | 15 | TRBJ2-1 | TRBV27 | TGTGCCAGCAGTCCGGGACAGCCCTCCTACAATGAGCAGTTCTTC | CASSPGQPSYNEQFF
- | - | 11 | TRBJ2-1 | TRBV7-2 | TGTGCCAGCAGCCTCCGGCATGAGCAGTTCTTC | CASSLRHEQFF
few | TRBD1 | 13 | TRBJ1-1 | TRBV7-3 | TGTGCCAGCAGCTCTGGGACAGGGAGTAAGGCTTTCTTT | CASSSGTGSKAFF
few | TRBD1 | 12 | TRBJ1-1 | TRBV19 | TGTGCCAGTAATAGGCAGGGGGATGAAGCTTTCTTT | CASNRQGDEAFF
- | - | 12 | TRBJ1-5 | TRBV20-1 | TGCAGTGCGAGACAGGGCAATCAGCCCCAGCATTTT | CSARQGNQPQHF
- | TRBD1 | 13 | TRBJ2-5 | TRBV7-2 | TGTGCCAGCAGCCCATACAGGGGTCAGACCCAGTACTTC | CASSPYRGQTQYF
- | - | 14 | TRBJ1-6 | TRBV21-1 | TGTGCCAGCAGCAAAGGGGCCGTTAATTCACCCCTCCACTTT | CASSKGAVNSPLHF
- | TRBD2 | 18 | TRBJ2-3 | TRBV20-1 | TGCAGTGCTAGTAGGGCTAGCGGGCCCTTCCCTTGGAGAGATACGCAGTATTTT | CSASRASGPFPWRDTQYF
few | TRBD1 | 13 | TRBJ1-1 | TRBV10-3 | TGTGCCACCAGACAGGGCCTGAACACTGAAGCTTTCTTT | CATRQGLNTEAFF
- | - | 16 | TRBJ2-3 | TRBV3-1 | TGTGCCAGCAGCCAAGGGGCTCGCGCGGGGACAGATACGCAGTATTTT | CASSQGARAGTDTQYF
- | - | 12 | TRBJ1-1 | TRBV20-1 | TGCAGTGCTCTACACCTGAACACTGAAGCTTTCTTT | CSALHLNTEAFF
few | - | 16 | TRBJ1-6 | TRBV28 | TGTGCCAGCAACCCCATCCCGACAGGCATTAATTCACCCCTCCACTTT | CASNPIPTGINSPLHF
- | - | 15 | TRBJ2-5 | TRBV11-3 | TGTGCCAGCAGCTTCCTAGCTTCTCCTACGGAGACCCAGTACTTC | CASSFLASPTETQYF
- | TRBD1 | 15 | TRBJ2-7 | TRBV24-1 | TGTGCCACCAGTGACGTTGACAGGGGGATCCACGAGCAGTACTTC | CATSDVDRGIHEQYF
once | - | 14 | TRBJ1-3 | TRBV12-3/TRBV12-4 | TGTGCCAGCCGAGGGACGGCCTCTGGAAACACCATATATTTT | CASRGTASGNTIYF
- | - | 16 | TRBJ2-4 | TRBV2 | TGTGCCAGCAGTAGACGCAATGGGGAAGCCAAAAACATTCAGTACTTC | CASSRRNGEAKNIQYF
- | - | 11 | TRBJ2-7 | TRBV25-1 | TGTGCCAGCAGGACAAGCTACGAGCAGTACTTC | CASRTSYEQYF
- | TRBD1 | 19 | TRBJ2-3 | TRBV28 | TGTGCCAGCAGTCAAACCGGACAGGGGGGAATACAGATGGGAGATACGCAGTATTTT | CASSQTGQGGIQMGDTQYF
- | - | 15 | TRBJ1-5 | TRBV7-8 | TGTGCCAGCAGCTTAGCTAGAGGGTCGACTCAGCCCCAGCATTTT | CASSLARGSTQPQHF
medium-sized | TRBD1 | 18 | TRBJ1-5 | TRBV28 | TGTGCCAGCAGTTCATCGGGACAGGGAACTTATAGCAATCAGCCCCAGCATTTT | CASSSSGQGTYSNQPQHF
- | TRBD2 | 16 | TRBJ2-2 | TRBV2 | TGTGCCAGCAGTGGAGCGGGAGGGCCAAAAACCGGGGAGCTGTTTTTT | CASSGAGGPKTGELFF
- | TRBD1 | 14 | TRBJ1-1 | TRBV20-1 | TGCAGTGCTAGGACAGGGGGTGGGATCACTGAAGCTTTCTTT | CSARTGGGITEAFF
- | TRBD1 | 16 | TRBJ1-1 | TRBV15 | TGTGCCACCAGCAGGCGGACAGGGTTGAGGAACACTGAAGCTTTCTTT | CATSRRTGLRNTEAFF
- | - | 14 | TRBJ2-4 | TRBV20-1 | TGCAGTACGTGGGGGCCTAGCGGCTTTGGCATTCAGTACTTC | CSTWGPSGFGIQYF
- | - | 12 | TRBJ2-3 | TRBV6-4 | TGTGCCAGCAGTGACGGGCAAGATACGCAGTATTTT | CASSDGQDTQYF
- | - | 12 | TRBJ2-7 | TRBV19 | TGTGCCAGCTCCCAAGCGGGCTACGAGCAGTACTTC | CASSQAGYEQYF
once | - | 13 | TRBJ1-5 | TRBV20-1 | TGCAGTGCGGTATCCCGAGGAGATCAGCCCCAGCATTTT | CSAVSRGDQPQHF
- | - | 14 | TRBJ2-7 | TRBV5-4 | TGTGCCAGCAGTCCCGGGAAACGATCCTACGAGCAGTACTTC | CASSPGKRSYEQYF
few | TRBD1 | 13 | TRBJ1-2 | TRBV27 | TGTGCCAGCAGTTTAGGGACAGACTATGGCTACACCTTC | CASSLGTDYGYTF
- | - | 15 | TRBJ2-1 | TRBV27 | TGTGCCAGCACCTTAGACTACGCCGGGTACAATGAGCAGTTCTTC | CASTLDYAGYNEQFF
- | TRBD1 | 15 | TRBJ1-1 | TRBV7-9 | TGTGCCAGCAGCTCCCTGAGGGGGCCTTGGACTGAAGCTTTCTTT | CASSSLRGPWTEAFF
few | TRBD2 | 14 | TRBJ2-5 | TRBV7-3 | TGTGCCAGCAGCTTACAAGCGGGAGAAGAGACCCAGTACTTC | CASSLQAGEETQYF
few | - | 14 | TRBJ1-5 | TRBV20-1 | TGCAGTGCTAGAGATCGAACACCTGATCAGCCCCAGCATTTT | CSARDRTPDQPQHF
- | - | 14 | TRBJ2-7 | TRBV20-1 | TGCAGTGCCCGGGGGAGGTTCGGCTCCTACGAGCAGTACTTC | CSARGRFGSYEQYF